This T cell receptor beta chain was sequenced for a study of shared T cell receptors in the human thymus. CDR1 and CDR2 (germline): MDHEN, SYDVKM. The CDR3 consists of 16 residues. V was pared by 4 bases and J by 6 bases, with 8 bases of the junction left unmatched. Generated by immunoSEQ multiplex PCR, the TCRdb table keeps only in-frame clones and is missing some. The table lists around 340,000 clones, just under 95% of them singletons, with roughly 0.021% in the top ten. The chain recombines TRBV28 with TRBJ1-5, with 11 nucleotides matching TRBD1. This clonotype was obtained from a human donor. What was sequenced was thymocytes. The CDR3 spells CASSSDRGLRSQPQHF. For the CDR3, the DNA is TGTGCCAGCAGTTCGGACAGGGGGCTTCGTAGTCAGCCCCAGCATTTT.